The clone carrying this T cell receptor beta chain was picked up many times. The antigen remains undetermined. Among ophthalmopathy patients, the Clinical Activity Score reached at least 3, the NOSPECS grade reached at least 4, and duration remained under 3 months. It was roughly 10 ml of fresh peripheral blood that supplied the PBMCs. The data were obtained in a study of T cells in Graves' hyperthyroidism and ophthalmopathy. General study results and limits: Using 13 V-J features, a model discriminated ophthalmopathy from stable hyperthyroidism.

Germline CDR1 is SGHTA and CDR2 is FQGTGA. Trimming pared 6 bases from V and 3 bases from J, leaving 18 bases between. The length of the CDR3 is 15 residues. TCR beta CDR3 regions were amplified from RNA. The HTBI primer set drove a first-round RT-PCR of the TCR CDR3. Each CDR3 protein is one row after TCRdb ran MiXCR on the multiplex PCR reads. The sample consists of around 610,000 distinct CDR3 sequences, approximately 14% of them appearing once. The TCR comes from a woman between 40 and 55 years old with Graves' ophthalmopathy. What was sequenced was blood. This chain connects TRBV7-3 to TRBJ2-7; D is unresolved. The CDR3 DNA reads TGTGCCAGCAGTCCCGGCCCCGGAACGAACTACGAGCAGTACTTC. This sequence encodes CASSPGPGTNYEQYF.